These T cell receptor beta chains were read from a single sample in a study of T cells in Graves' hyperthyroidism and ophthalmopathy. TCRdb used MiXCR to reprocess the multiplex PCR reads, holding one entry per CDR3 protein. This sample yields around 360,000 distinct CDR3 sequences, of which roughly 15% are seen a single time; about 21% belongs to the top ten. The sample consisted of blood. Receptors were obtained from an older woman with Graves' ophthalmopathy. The CDR3 runs from the conserved cysteine through the conserved F or W. Each record gives: J gene, D gene, V gene, CDR3 protein. The D gene is left open where the match is weak.

j_gene: TRBJ2-5; d_gene: TRBD1; v_gene: TRBV18; CDR3aa: CASSPSRGQQETQYF
j_gene: TRBJ2-7; d_gene: -; v_gene: TRBV5-1; CDR3aa: CASSSSYPGGEQYF
j_gene: TRBJ2-5; d_gene: -; v_gene: TRBV29-1; CDR3aa: CSVKPGPTYQETQYF
j_gene: TRBJ2-3; d_gene: -; v_gene: TRBV2; CDR3aa: CASKGDSGRTDTQYF
j_gene: TRBJ2-7; d_gene: TRBD2; v_gene: TRBV20-1; CDR3aa: CSARDLEGLAGYEQYF
j_gene: TRBJ2-3; d_gene: -; v_gene: TRBV5-1; CDR3aa: CASSFPGQGEDTQYF
j_gene: TRBJ2-3; d_gene: -; v_gene: TRBV20-1; CDR3aa: CSARTLDTQYF
j_gene: TRBJ1-2; d_gene: TRBD1; v_gene: TRBV15; CDR3aa: CATSRGGRDRGVYGYTF
j_gene: TRBJ1-1; d_gene: -; v_gene: TRBV7-9; CDR3aa: CASSSQISTEAFF
j_gene: TRBJ2-3; d_gene: -; v_gene: TRBV12-3/TRBV12-4; CDR3aa: CASTRDGKSTDTQYF
j_gene: TRBJ2-3; d_gene: -; v_gene: TRBV7-2; CDR3aa: CASRGPTSTDTQYF
j_gene: TRBJ2-2; d_gene: TRBD2; v_gene: TRBV5-1; CDR3aa: CASSLSAGGGELFF
j_gene: TRBJ2-1; d_gene: TRBD1; v_gene: TRBV6-1; CDR3aa: CASSRGQASGEQFF
j_gene: TRBJ2-7; d_gene: -; v_gene: TRBV28; CDR3aa: CASRLQGYYEQYF
j_gene: -; d_gene: TRBD2; v_gene: TRBV5-1; CDR3aa: CASSTRLAGPGPTYNEQYF
j_gene: TRBJ2-2; d_gene: -; v_gene: TRBV3-1; CDR3aa: CASSTRGPGNTGELFF
j_gene: TRBJ2-7; d_gene: -; v_gene: TRBV28; CDR3aa: CASSLGGTPSYEQYF
j_gene: TRBJ2-7; d_gene: TRBD1; v_gene: TRBV20-1; CDR3aa: CSARDRVYEQYF
j_gene: TRBJ1-2; d_gene: TRBD1; v_gene: TRBV11-2; CDR3aa: CASSQDREGYGYTF
j_gene: TRBJ1-2; d_gene: -; v_gene: TRBV27; CDR3aa: CASSLRENYGYTF
j_gene: TRBJ2-7; d_gene: TRBD2; v_gene: TRBV12-3/TRBV12-4; CDR3aa: CASRGSGSWPYEQYF
j_gene: TRBJ1-1; d_gene: TRBD1; v_gene: TRBV5-4; CDR3aa: CASSSGQVPSTEAFF
j_gene: TRBJ2-2; d_gene: -; v_gene: TRBV19; CDR3aa: CASSPGRGAGELFF
j_gene: TRBJ2-1; d_gene: -; v_gene: TRBV7-9; CDR3aa: CASSLVGGVGEQFF
j_gene: TRBJ2-3; d_gene: TRBD2; v_gene: TRBV9; CDR3aa: CASSVDGRAATQYF
j_gene: TRBJ2-5; d_gene: TRBD2; v_gene: TRBV29-1; CDR3aa: CSVGTSGRAWETQYF
j_gene: TRBJ1-1; d_gene: -; v_gene: TRBV19; CDR3aa: CASSMSALNTEAFF
j_gene: TRBJ2-2; d_gene: -; v_gene: TRBV5-1; CDR3aa: CASSPNPGDTGELFF
j_gene: TRBJ2-3; d_gene: TRBD2; v_gene: TRBV15; CDR3aa: CATSRNLAGGGTDTQYF
j_gene: TRBJ2-3; d_gene: -; v_gene: TRBV5-1; CDR3aa: CASSLPFLAGGDTQYF
j_gene: TRBJ2-1; d_gene: TRBD2; v_gene: TRBV9; CDR3aa: CASSTAGTSGSNEQFF
j_gene: TRBJ2-2; d_gene: -; v_gene: TRBV20-1; CDR3aa: CSAAWRENTGELFF
j_gene: TRBJ2-7; d_gene: TRBD1; v_gene: TRBV20-1; CDR3aa: CSAEGGDRGLREQYF
j_gene: TRBJ2-4; d_gene: -; v_gene: TRBV6-5; CDR3aa: CASSYDGSVKNIQYF
j_gene: TRBJ1-6; d_gene: TRBD1; v_gene: TRBV7-6; CDR3aa: CASRGTGGFNSPLHF
j_gene: TRBJ2-6; d_gene: TRBD2; v_gene: TRBV9; CDR3aa: CASSVGGGGAGANVLTF
j_gene: TRBJ2-7; d_gene: -; v_gene: TRBV27; CDR3aa: CASSLGRRYEQYF
j_gene: TRBJ1-2; d_gene: -; v_gene: TRBV10-3; CDR3aa: CAISAQGLDGYTF
j_gene: TRBJ2-5; d_gene: TRBD1; v_gene: TRBV7-2; CDR3aa: CASSAGTARTQYF
j_gene: TRBJ2-7; d_gene: -; v_gene: TRBV7-2; CDR3aa: CASSLGVAQYF
j_gene: TRBJ1-6; d_gene: -; v_gene: TRBV20-1; CDR3aa: CSASLSRGRGSPLHF
j_gene: TRBJ2-5; d_gene: TRBD2; v_gene: TRBV5-1; CDR3aa: CASSSGTSGTQETQYF
j_gene: TRBJ2-3; d_gene: -; v_gene: TRBV28; CDR3aa: CASSRSSRGDTQYF
j_gene: TRBJ2-3; d_gene: -; v_gene: TRBV4-2; CDR3aa: CASSQDRSPGARDTQYF
j_gene: TRBJ2-4; d_gene: -; v_gene: TRBV20-1; CDR3aa: CSASPSDGYGDIQYF
j_gene: TRBJ2-3; d_gene: TRBD2; v_gene: TRBV28; CDR3aa: CASSPRRGGADTQYF
j_gene: TRBJ1-6; d_gene: TRBD1; v_gene: TRBV27; CDR3aa: CASSFWTGTNSPLHF
j_gene: TRBJ1-3; d_gene: -; v_gene: TRBV11-2; CDR3aa: CASSLMRNTIYF
j_gene: TRBJ2-3; d_gene: TRBD1; v_gene: TRBV18; CDR3aa: CASSPRQGARSTDTQYF
j_gene: TRBJ2-3; d_gene: -; v_gene: TRBV5-5; CDR3aa: CASSPEPSTDTQYF
j_gene: TRBJ2-2; d_gene: TRBD1; v_gene: TRBV28; CDR3aa: CASRGQGLQTGELFF
j_gene: TRBJ2-5; d_gene: TRBD2; v_gene: TRBV20-1; CDR3aa: CSARGPMGGETQYF
j_gene: -; d_gene: -; v_gene: TRBV19; CDR3aa: CASSFSGSYEQFF
j_gene: TRBJ2-1; d_gene: -; v_gene: TRBV20-1; CDR3aa: CSARDLRTSYNEQFF